Presented here are 10 T cell receptor beta chains from one specimen sequenced in a study of blood T cell repertoires in COVID-19. TCRdb's table, derived via immunoSEQ multiplex PCR, lists solely in-frame clones and lacks some. The data contain about 150,000 clones, roughly 84% of them singletons. The sample was peripheral blood. The receptors come from a woman aged 55-69 years with COVID-19, enrolled during active disease.

The J gene is TRBJ1-2, the V gene TRBV5-1; no firm D call. The V gene's germline CDR1 is SGHRS and CDR2 YFSETQ. The CDR3 is 15 residues long. Trimming took off 0 bases at V and 2 bases at J, with 11 bases between the two ends. As DNA, the CDR3 is TGCGCCAGCAGCTTGGTTGTGGGAGACAACTATGGCTACACCTTC. It codes for CASSLVVGDNYGYTF.

V is TRBV2 and J is TRBJ1-1; TRBD1 agrees at 7 bases. This CDR3 has 14 residues. The V gene end was trimmed by 5 bases and the J gene end by 2 bases; junction bases not matched to a gene: 5. Germline loops: CDR1 SNHLY, CDR2 FYNNEI. CDR3 coding DNA: TGTGCCAGCAGTAGACAGGGATTTAACACTGAAGCTTTCTTT. It is translated as CASSRQGFNTEAFF.

The genes are TRBV27 and TRBJ2-1; 8 bases fit TRBD1. The CDR3 covers 13 residues. Per the germline V gene, CDR1 is MNHEY and CDR2 is SMNVEV (reference sequence). With 4 bases clipped from V and 15 bases from J, the junction kept 11 bases outside the gene matches. DNA of the CDR3: TGTGCCAGCAGTTCTAACCTACAGGGGGAACGGTTCTTC. Its translation is CASSSNLQGERFF.

In this sample, this clone turned up once. The chain links TRBV5-4 to TRBJ1-4; tentatively, D is TRBD1 (5 bases). The germline V and J ends were trimmed by 1 base and 5 bases, with 12 bases remaining between them. Germline-derived CDR1 and CDR2 are SGHNT and YYREEE (reference sequence). The CDR3 runs to 15 residues. The CDR3 DNA reads as TGTGCCAGCAGCTTGCAAGGACAAAGAAATGAAAAACTGTTTTTT. Translating it yields CASSLQGQRNEKLFF.

A note on this clone: The junction differs from germline at one of its ends, possibly a read error. The V call is TRBV7-7, the J call TRBJ2-3, with 7 positions matching TRBD2. The CDR3 has 14 amino acids. Germline V CDR1 and CDR2: SSHAT, FNYEAQ (reference sequence). This CDR3 reads CASSLSGGTDTQYF. DNA of the CDR3: TGTGCTAGCAGCTTAAGCGGGGGCACAGATACGCAGTATTTT.

The chain combines TRBV19 with TRBJ2-4; TRBD1 agrees at 7 bases. Germline-derived CDR1 and CDR2 are LNHDA and SQIVND (reference sequence). Trimming took 6 bases from V and 4 from J; bases not matched to a gene: 6. This CDR3 is 14 amino acids long. The CDR3 sequence is CASSTPGQKNIQYF. The DNA of the CDR3 is TGTGCCAGTAGCACCCCGGGACAGAAAAACATTCAGTACTTC.

The chain's CDR3 is CASSQGDRSYEQYV. The CDR3 DNA is TGCGCCAGCAGCCAAGGGGACAGGTCCTACGAGCAGTACGTC. The rearrangement uses TRBV4-1 and TRBJ2-7, with 8 bases matching TRBD1. Trimming at V came to 1 base and at J to 1 base, leaving 0 bases not matched to a gene. Germline lookup yields CDR1 MGHRA and CDR2 YSYEKL. This CDR3 region has 14 residues.

The chain combines TRBV7-8 with TRBJ1-2, with D perhaps TRBD1 (5 bases). The CDR3 sequence is 15 residues long. The germline V gene encodes CDR1 SGHVS and CDR2 FQNEAQ. The V and J ends lost 2 bases and 6 bases respectively, with 16 bases between them. CDR3 residues: CASSLPGLRSDGYTF. The CDR3 DNA is TGTGCCAGCAGCTTACCGGGACTCCGTAGTGATGGCTACACCTTC.

This clone appeared a few times. The chain combines TRBV18 with TRBJ1-1; possibly TRBD1 for D (5 bases). V gave up 4 bases and J gave up 3 bases, with 15 bases separating them. Germline CDR1 is KGHSH and CDR2 is LQKENI. The CDR3 sequence is 15 residues long. This CDR3 reads CASSLRDLRDTEAFF. As DNA, the CDR3 is TGTGCCAGCTCACTCCGGGACTTGCGCGACACTGAAGCTTTCTTT.

V usage is TRBV18 and J usage is TRBJ1-6, with TRBD1 identical over 8 bases. V shed 0 bases and J 7 bases; nucleotides not matched to a gene: 2. Germline CDR1 and CDR2: KGHSH and LQKENI. This CDR3 has 15 amino acids. CDR3 nucleotide sequence: TGTGCCAGCTCACCACCGGCAGGGGGCAATTCACCCCTCCACTTT. It yields the protein CASSPPAGGNSPLHF.